These 32 T cell receptor beta chains were all obtained from the same sample, sequenced in a study of blood T cells in healthy people across ages. Primed by a sample-barcoded 5' primer and a J-beta primer mix, a second PCR proceeded for about 6 to 11 cycles. TCRdb used MiXCR to reprocess the 5' RACE reads, holding one entry per CDR3 protein. The sample has roughly 1,500,000 distinct CDR3 sequences, roughly 32% seen once. The sequenced material came from blood. These receptors came from a woman aged 25 to 39 in good health.

This clonotype was seen only a few times. The rearrangement uses TRBV30 and TRBJ1-6; no definite D call. The germline V gene encodes CDR1 GTSNPN and CDR2 SVGIG (reference sequence). There are 13 residues in the CDR3. Trimming removed 0 bases from V and 7 bases from J, with 7 bases in between. This chain's CDR3 is CAWSVLKNSPLHF. The DNA of the CDR3 is TGTGCCTGGAGTGTATTGAAGAATTCACCCCTCCACTTT.

The rearrangement joins TRBV12-3 or TRBV12-4 to TRBJ1-2; D not resolved. The length of the CDR3 is 15 residues. The V end lost 5 bases, the J end lost 3 bases, and 16 bases lay between the germline ends. The CDR3 sequence is CASSLNFRTHYGYTF. Written as DNA, the CDR3 is TGTGCCAGCAGTCTCAATTTCCGGACCCACTATGGCTACACCTTC.

The V and J genes are TRBV12-3 or TRBV12-4 and TRBJ2-7, with D maybe TRBD1 (5 bases). The CDR3 loop spans 14 amino acids. V was cut by 8 bases and J by 1 base, with 15 bases left in between. The CDR3 DNA reads TGTGCCAGCGCCAGGACACAAGAGTCCTACGAGCAGTACTTC. The encoded protein is CASARTQESYEQYF.

The V gene is TRBV4-1, the J gene TRBJ1-1, with TRBD1 matching 7 bases. The V segment lost 6 bases and the J segment 0 bases; nucleotides outside the gene matches: 10. The germline V gene has CDR1 MGHRA and CDR2 YSYEKL. This CDR3 comprises 16 residues. This CDR3 is CASRHPGQTMNTEAFF. The DNA of the CDR3 is TGCGCCAGCAGGCATCCGGGACAGACTATGAACACTGAAGCTTTCTTT.

The CDR3 sequence is CSARTSGTSTDTQYF. DNA of the CDR3: TGCAGTGCTAGGACTAGCGGAACCTCCACAGATACGCAGTATTTT. The gene calls are TRBV20-1 and TRBJ2-3; 9 nucleotides match TRBD2. The CDR3 spans 15 residues. The germline CDR1 and CDR2 sequences are DFQATT and SNEGSKA (reference sequence). V was pared by 3 bases and J by 2 bases, with 6 bases of the junction left unmatched.

The sample holds many counts of this clonotype. The chain links TRBV15 to TRBJ2-5, with TRBD2 identical over 8 bases. The CDR3 contains 16 residues. V lost 0 bases, J lost 1 base, and 4 bases stayed unmatched. Germline V gene data show CDR1 as LNHNV and CDR2 as YYDKDF (reference sequence). CDR3 nucleotides: TGTGCCACCAGCAGAGATCTAGCGGGCGGCCAAGAGACCCAGTACTTC. Its protein product is CATSRDLAGGQETQYF.

This clonotype was found a few times. The chain employs TRBV9 and TRBJ2-3; 7 nucleotides agree with TRBD2. This CDR3 has 16 amino acids. In germline, CDR1 is SGDLS, CDR2 YYNGEE. V lost 3 bases and J lost 4; bases outside the gene matches: 11. The CDR3 reads CASSAWGGSGADTQYF. The CDR3 region has the DNA TGTGCCAGCAGCGCCTGGGGCGGGAGTGGGGCAGATACGCAGTATTTT.

This chain links TRBV19 with TRBJ1-1; 7 positions match TRBD1. CDR3 length: 17 residues. Germline V gene lookup returns CDR1 LNHDA and CDR2 SQIVND (reference sequence). After removal of 5 bases from V and 0 bases from J, the junction contained 12 bases not matched to a gene. The CDR3 spells CASSARQGALLNTEAFF. CDR3 DNA: TGTGCCAGTAGTGCCAGACAGGGAGCCTTATTGAACACTGAAGCTTTCTTT.

This clonotype turned up a few times. The rearrangement links TRBV9 to TRBJ1-2; possible D gene TRBD1, 5 bases. This CDR3 comprises 15 residues. The germline V gene encodes CDR1 SGDLS and CDR2 YYNGEE. With 7 bases removed from V and 8 bases from J, the gap between germline ends came to 24 bases. The CDR3: CASRRASEGAGGYTF. For the CDR3, the DNA is TGTGCCAGCCGCCGGGCTTCGGAAGGGGCGGGCGGCTACACCTTC.

V gene TRBV20-1 combines with J gene TRBJ1-6; 7 bases map to TRBD1. V lost 1 base and J lost 10; bases outside the gene matches: 13. This CDR3 is built from 16 residues. The V gene's germline CDR1 is DFQATT and CDR2 SNEGSKA (reference sequence). CDR3 nucleotides: TGCAGTGCTAGAGCGCCCGACAGGGATTTGGGGTCACCCCTCCACTTT. This sequence encodes CSARAPDRDLGSPLHF.

The chain links TRBV12-3 or TRBV12-4 to TRBJ1-1; 7 bases are shared with TRBD1. Unmatched junction bases numbered 5, after V lost 2 bases and J lost 8 bases. This CDR3 is 13 amino acids long. CDR3 in DNA: TGTGCCAGCAGTTTACAGGGGGGCGGAGAAGCTTTCTTT. Its translation: CASSLQGGGEAFF.

A note on this clonotype: This clone may be a read error of a much larger clone one base away. The rearrangement links TRBV20-1 to TRBJ1-2; 10 bases fit TRBD1. Germline CDR1 is DFQATT and CDR2 is SNEGSKA (reference sequence). This CDR3 is 18 amino acids long. Trimming at V came to 0 bases and at J to 8 bases, leaving 18 bases not matched to a gene. The CDR3 nucleotides are TGCAGTGCTAGAGAGCCCGGACGGGACAGGGGTGATGGTAAGGGCTACACCTTC. It yields the protein CSAREPGRDRGDGKGYTF.

The chain couples TRBV7-3 to TRBJ1-4; D is unclear. CDR3 length: 15 residues. The germline V gene encodes CDR1 SGHTA and CDR2 FQGTGA. The V end was cut by 5 bases, the J end by 4 bases, with 14 bases between. The CDR3 DNA reads as TGTGCCAGCAGCCCCCCCACAGAGAGTAATGAAAAACTGTTTTTT. This codes for CASSPPTESNEKLFF.

V and J are TRBV6-6 and TRBJ1-4; tentative D call: TRBD1 (6 bases). This CDR3 has 16 amino acids. Germline CDR1 MNHNY, CDR2 SVGAGI (reference sequence). Trimming took off 0 bases at V and 5 bases at J, with 13 bases between the two ends. The CDR3 is CASSYSRQEGNEKLFF. CDR3 DNA: TGTGCCAGCAGTTACTCGAGACAGGAAGGGAATGAAAAACTGTTTTTT.

In regard to this clonotype: A much larger clonotype is one base distant, so this may be a read error. V and J are TRBV29-1 and TRBJ2-5; 8 positions match TRBD2. The CDR3 is made up of 13 amino acids. V lost 2 bases and J lost 11; bases outside the gene matches: 10. Germline CDR1 reads SQVTM; CDR2 reads ANQGSEA. DNA of the CDR3: TGCAGCGTTGAACGGGGGGGGATGCATGAGCAGTACTTC. Its protein is CSVERGGMHEQYF.

The table lists this clonotype with a few counts. The chain combines TRBV9 with TRBJ2-2, with D unresolved. Germline V gene lookup returns CDR1 SGDLS and CDR2 YYNGEE. This CDR3 spans 18 amino acids. With 4 bases removed from V and 0 bases from J, the gap between germline ends came to 19 bases. This chain's CDR3 is CASSPPLVMGTNTGELFF. Written as DNA, the CDR3 is TGTGCCAGCAGCCCCCCGTTGGTGATGGGGACGAACACCGGGGAGCTGTTTTTT. Together with reference TRBV9 and TRBJ2-2, the CDR3 gives the full variable domain: DSGVTQTPKHLITATGQRVTLRCSPRSGDLSVYWYQQSLDQGLQFLIQYYNGEERAKGNILERFSAQQFPDLHSELNLSSLELGDSALYFCASSPPLVMGTNTGELFFGEGSRLTVL.

The chain joins TRBV14 to TRBJ2-2; tentative D call: TRBD2 (6 bases). V lost 2 bases and J 7 bases, leaving 14 bases between the germline ends. The CDR3 sequence is 15 residues long. CDR1 SGHDN and CDR2 FVKESK come from the germline V gene. The CDR3 here is CASSQQTRGHGELFF. As DNA, the CDR3 is TGTGCCAGCAGCCAACAGACTAGGGGTCACGGGGAGCTGTTTTTT.

The V and J genes are TRBV6-1 and TRBJ2-7; possibly TRBD1 for D (6 bases). V was pared by 2 bases and J by 3 bases, with 14 bases between. CDR1 is MNHNS, CDR2 SASEGT, per germline. The CDR3 consists of 15 residues. CDR3 residues: CASSETWDIYYEQYF. Here the CDR3 DNA reads TGTGCCAGCAGTGAAACCTGGGACATCTACTACGAGCAGTACTTC.

This clonotype was detected many times. The rearrangement uses TRBV29-1 and TRBJ2-7; TRBD1 might be the D (5 bases). CDR3 length equals 13 residues. The germline V and J ends were trimmed by 2 bases and 0 bases, with 8 bases remaining between them. Germline loops: CDR1 SQVTM, CDR2 ANQGSEA. CDR3 sequence: CSVERQGSYEQYF. The CDR3 DNA reads TGCAGCGTTGAAAGGCAGGGCTCCTACGAGCAGTACTTC.

The rearrangement uses TRBV7-7 and TRBJ2-5; 11 nucleotides match TRBD1. The CDR3 length is 15 residues. V lost 6 bases, J lost 7 bases, and 10 bases stayed unmatched. Germline CDR1 and CDR2: SSHAT and FNYEAQ (reference sequence). CDR3 sequence (DNA): TGTGCCAGCAGTTCCGGGACAGGGGGACTTGGGACCCAGTACTTC. This gives the protein CASSSGTGGLGTQYF. Full variable domain (missing parts from reference TRBV7-7 and TRBJ2-5): GAGVSQSPRYKVTKRGQDVTLRCDPISSHATLYWYQQALGQGPEFLTYFNYEAQPDKSGLPSDRFSAERPEGSISTLTIQRTEQRDSAMYRCASSSGTGGLGTQYFGPGTRLLVL.

V and J are TRBV24-1 and TRBJ2-3, with a weak D call TRBD1 (6 bases). In germline, CDR1 is KGHDR, CDR2 SFDVKD. The CDR3 is 15 residues long. V was pared by 7 bases and J by 4 bases, with 17 bases between. CDR3 loop: CATSTGGHYSDTQYF. For the CDR3, the DNA is TGTGCCACCAGCACTGGGGGACACTATTCAGATACGCAGTATTTT.

The V and J genes are TRBV3-1 and TRBJ1-1; D unresolved. This CDR3 is 13 amino acids long. Trimming pared 5 bases from V and 4 bases from J, leaving 11 bases between. CDR1 and CDR2 from the germline V gene are LGHDT and YNNKEL (reference sequence). The CDR3 spells CASSVWAGTEAFF. In DNA, the CDR3 is TGTGCCAGCAGCGTATGGGCAGGCACTGAAGCTTTCTTT. The whole variable domain, filled in from reference TRBV3-1 and TRBJ1-1, reads DTAVSQTPKYLVTQMGNDKSIKCEQNLGHDTMYWYKQDSKKFLKIMFSYNNKELIINETVPNRFSPKSPDKAHLNLHINSLELGDSAVYFCASSVWAGTEAFFGQGTRLTVV.

The V call is TRBV27, the J call TRBJ2-1; possibly TRBD1 or TRBD2 for D (5 bases each). Germline CDR1 MNHEY, CDR2 SMNVEV (reference sequence). With 5 bases removed from V and 0 bases from J, the gap between germline ends came to 14 bases. The CDR3 runs 16 residues. The CDR3 loop reads CASSKRPGSSYNEQFF. The CDR3 nucleotides read TGTGCCAGCAGTAAACGCCCAGGGAGCTCCTACAATGAGCAGTTCTTC.

The chain has TRBV28 and TRBJ2-2; 13 positions match TRBD2. The CDR3 totals 19 residues. Trimming at V came to 3 bases and at J to 1 base, leaving 8 bases not matched to a gene. In germline, CDR1 is MDHEN, CDR2 SYDVKM. For the CDR3, the DNA is TGTGCCAGCAGTTTCCCGGGACTAGCGGGAACCCTGAACACCGGGGAGCTGTTTTTT. This sequence encodes CASSFPGLAGTLNTGELFF.

V gene TRBV7-3 combines with J gene TRBJ2-3; perhaps D is TRBD1 or TRBD2 (5 bases each). This CDR3 comprises 17 residues. V was cut by 5 bases and J by 2 bases, with 20 bases left in between. CDR1 is SGHTA, CDR2 FQGTGA, per germline. DNA of the CDR3: TGTGCCAGCAGCGTGGGACGGGTTCTGAGGCACACAGATACGCAGTATTTT. Translated, it gives CASSVGRVLRHTDTQYF.

Written as DNA, the CDR3 is TGCAGTGCTAGAGTTCACTTGAGTGAAAAACTGTTTTTT. Residues: CSARVHLSEKLFF. The V and J genes are TRBV20-1 and TRBJ1-4; D is ambiguous. Germline CDR1 DFQATT, CDR2 SNEGSKA (reference sequence). V was cut by 1 base and J by 7 bases, with 10 bases left in between. The CDR3 length is 13 residues.

In this sample, this clonotype turned up many times. The rearrangement joins TRBV18 to TRBJ2-3; D gene uncertain. The CDR3 consists of 12 residues. V dropped 8 bases and J dropped 2 bases, with 8 bases sitting between them. Germline assignment: CDR1 KGHSH and CDR2 LQKENI. CDR3 sequence reads: CASSPATDTQYF. DNA for the CDR3: TGTGCCAGCAGCCCAGCCACAGATACGCAGTATTTT.

V and J are TRBV5-4 and TRBJ2-6, with D tentatively TRBD2 (5 bases). This CDR3 region has 15 residues. Per the germline V gene, CDR1 is SGHNT and CDR2 is YYREEE (reference sequence). Deletions cut 5 bases from V and 0 bases from J, with 9 bases between. The CDR3 is CASRWAGSGANVLTF. CDR3 DNA: TGTGCCAGCAGATGGGCGGGCTCTGGGGCCAACGTCCTGACTTTC.

Concerning this clonotype: One junction end disagrees with the germline gene, perhaps due to a read error. The chain joins TRBV9 to TRBJ2-3; D is undetermined. Germline V lookup: CDR1 SGDLS, CDR2 YYNGEE. The CDR3 loop spans 15 amino acids. The DNA of the CDR3 is TGTGCCAGCAGCGTAGACGGGTTCCGCACAGATACGCGGTATTTT. This sequence encodes CASSVDGFRTDTRYF.

CDR3 sequence reads: CASSLNGRGRATEAFF. In nucleotides, the CDR3 is TGTGCCAGCAGCTTAAATGGGAGGGGGCGCGCCACTGAAGCTTTCTTT. The chain recombines TRBV7-3 with TRBJ1-1; 7 bases are shared with TRBD1. The CDR3 sequence is 16 residues long. The V segment lost 1 base and the J segment 4 bases; nucleotides outside the gene matches: 9. The germline V gene has CDR1 SGHTA and CDR2 FQGTGA.

In this sample, this clonotype turned up a few times. This sequence joins TRBV29-1 and TRBJ2-1, with TRBD2 identical over 11 bases. J gave up 3 bases and V 8 bases, and 9 bases lay outside the gene matches. The germline gives CDR1 SQVTM, CDR2 ANQGSEA. This CDR3 contains 15 residues. The CDR3 region has the DNA TGCAGCACTCCGGGACTAGCGGATCACTACAATGAGCAGTTCTTC. Its protein product is CSTPGLADHYNEQFF.

The chain joins TRBV24-1 to TRBJ2-3, with TRBD2 matching over 7 bases. CDR1 and CDR2 from the germline V gene are KGHDR and SFDVKD. The CDR3 totals 14 residues. With 1 base clipped from V and 9 bases from J, the junction kept 6 bases outside the gene matches. Written as DNA, the CDR3 is TGTGCCACCAGTGATTTCTCTTCGGGAGGCACGCAGTATTTT. It translates to CATSDFSSGGTQYF.